These T cell receptor beta chains were read from a single sample in a study of blood T cell repertoires in COVID-19. TCRdb's table, derived via immunoSEQ multiplex PCR, lists solely in-frame clones and lacks some. The table has under 55,000 clones, 90% seen once; the top ten hold 3.5% to 4%. The sequenced material came from peripheral blood. These receptors came from a human donor in a cohort sampled during active COVID-19. CDR3s include the opening cysteine and the closing phenylalanine or tryptophan. D genes are given only for firm matches. Size values are once, few and many counts, or a class for expanded clones, and some rows have none.

D	V	size	J	DNA	CDR3
-	TRBV9	-	TRBJ1-5	TGTGCCAGCAGCCACCTAGGGGGTTCTGATCAGCCCCAGCATTTT	CASSHLGGSDQPQHF
-	TRBV3-1/TRBV3-2	-	TRBJ2-7	TGTGCCAGCAGCCGGAGTTACGAGCAGTACTTC	CASSRSYEQYF
TRBD2	TRBV28	-	TRBJ2-1	TGTGCCAGCAGTAGAGCGGGAGGTGTCTCCTACAATGAGCAGTTCTTC	CASSRAGGVSYNEQFF
TRBD2	TRBV6-5	-	TRBJ2-5	TGTGCCAGCAGTTACTCTAGCGGGCAAGAGACCCAGTACTTC	CASSYSSGQETQYF
-	TRBV10-2	-	TRBJ2-3	TGCGCCAGCCGGCTGGGGCCTGGAGATACGCAGTATTTT	CASRLGPGDTQYF
TRBD1	TRBV5-1	-	TRBJ1-4	TGCGCCAGCAGCTGGAACAGGGGGCGCGGTGAAAAACTGTTTTTT	CASSWNRGRGEKLFF
TRBD2	TRBV29-1	-	TRBJ2-3	TGCAGCGTTGGAAATAGCGGGAGTGGTGCAGATACGCAGTATTTT	CSVGNSGSGADTQYF
-	TRBV2	-	TRBJ2-2	TGTGCCAGCAGTGACTTGGGGGGTCCGAACACCGGGGAGCTGTTTTTT	CASSDLGGPNTGELFF
-	TRBV28	-	TRBJ1-5	TGTGCCAGCAGGGAAGGGGGGGAGGGTAGCAATCAGCCCCAGCATTTT	CASREGGEGSNQPQHF
TRBD2	TRBV5-4	once	TRBJ2-3	TGTGCCAGCAGCTTAGGGTCTAGCGGGTTCACAGATACGCAGTATTTT	CASSLGSSGFTDTQYF
-	TRBV7-2	-	TRBJ2-5	TGTGCCAGCAGCTTAAACCGGGAAGAGACCCAGTACTTC	CASSLNREETQYF